These 9 T cell receptor beta chains were sequenced from one sample in a study of tumour-infiltrating T cells in Burkitt lymphoma. The data were produced by immunoSEQ multiplex PCR, yet TCRdb's version contains in-frame clones alone and is incomplete. The table shows about 7,000 clones, with 70% to 90% occurring only once. Sequencing was done on a sample of tumor tissue. These receptors all come from a human donor with Burkitt lymphoma.

The rearrangement uses TRBV5-1 and TRBJ2-6, with D possibly matching TRBD2 (6 bases). CDR1 is SGHRS, CDR2 YFSETQ, per germline. There are 16 residues in the CDR3. Trimming left V 5 bases short and J 3 bases short, with 15 bases between. The CDR3: CASSNVWGGGANVLTF. The CDR3 region has the DNA TGCGCCAGCAGTAACGTATGGGGAGGTGGGGCCAACGTCCTGACTTTC. The entire variable domain, with the rest obtained from reference TRBV5-1 and TRBJ2-6, is as follows: KAGVTQTPRYLIKTRGQQVTLSCSPISGHRSVSWYQQTPGQGLQFLFEYFSETQRNKGNFPGRFSGRQFSNSRSEMNVSTLELGDSALYLCASSNVWGGGANVLTFGAGSRLTVL.

The CDR3 loop is CASRVDRGPSYEQYF. The CDR3 bases are TGTGCCAGCAGGGTAGACAGGGGGCCCTCCTACGAGCAGTACTTC. This chain joins TRBV6-5 and TRBJ2-7; TRBD1 agrees at 10 bases. The V and J ends lost 6 bases and 0 bases, in that order; junction bases with no gene match: 5. Germline V CDR1 and CDR2: MNHEY, SVGAGI. The CDR3 totals 15 residues.

The CDR3 sequence is CASTPPGGIGTEAFF. In nucleotides, the CDR3 is TGTGCCAGTACCCCTCCGGGAGGGATCGGCACTGAAGCTTTCTTT. The rearrangement joins TRBV19 to TRBJ1-1; D call uncertain. The CDR3 covers 15 residues. Trimming removed 7 bases from V and 4 bases from J, with 19 bases in between. In germline, CDR1 is LNHDA, CDR2 SQIVND (reference sequence).

The chain recombines TRBV9 with TRBJ2-5, with 7 bases matching TRBD1. J was trimmed by 7 bases and V by 4 bases; bases with no gene match: 10. This CDR3 region has 14 residues. CDR1 is SGDLS and CDR2 is YYNGEE in the germline V gene. In nucleotides, the CDR3 is TGTGCCAGCAGCAAGACAGGGTCTGAGGGGACCCAGTACTTC. The encoded protein is CASSKTGSEGTQYF.

In its sample, this clone was seen a few times. The CDR3 reads CATRLNTEAFF. Here the CDR3 DNA reads TGTGCCACCAGGCTGAACACTGAAGCTTTCTTT. This chain joins TRBV15 and TRBJ1-1; D is unresolved. The V gene's germline CDR1 is LNHNV and CDR2 YYDKDF (reference sequence). The CDR3 contains 11 residues. V was trimmed by 6 bases and J by 0 bases, leaving 2 bases between them.

This clone was detected only once. The rearrangement links TRBV30 to TRBJ1-6; D gene unclear. V was cut by 0 bases and J by 7 bases, with 1 base left in between. The CDR3 sequence is 11 residues long. Germline-derived CDR1 and CDR2 are GTSNPN and SVGIG (reference sequence). CDR3 region: CAWSVNSPLHF. DNA for the CDR3: TGTGCCTGGAGTGTAAATTCACCCCTCCACTTT.

The V call is TRBV9, the J call TRBJ1-2; no reliable D call. Trimming took off 0 bases at V and 2 bases at J, with 11 bases between the two ends. This CDR3 spans 15 amino acids. CDR1 is SGDLS and CDR2 is YYNGEE in the germline V gene. This chain's CDR3 is CASSVVRSGNYGYTF. In DNA, the CDR3 is TGTGCCAGCAGCGTAGTCAGGTCTGGAAACTATGGCTACACCTTC.

A few counts support this clone. The V call is TRBV6-5, the J call TRBJ2-3, with D unclear. Germline V gene sequence: CDR1 MNHEY, CDR2 SVGAGI. CDR3 size: 13 residues. Trimming removed 11 bases at V and 6 bases at J, with 18 bases between. CDR3 coding DNA: TGTGCCTCCTCCCCAAGGGTTGTCGATACGCAGTATTTT. Protein: CASSPRVVDTQYF.

As for this clone: A junction boundary mismatches the germline segment, possibly from a read error. The chain employs TRBV7-9 and TRBJ1-1; D is undetermined. This CDR3 spans 12 amino acids. Germline values: CDR1 SEHNR, CDR2 FQNEAQ (reference sequence). Written as DNA, the CDR3 is TGTGCCAGCAGTTTAGGATACACTGAAGCTTTCTTT. Its protein product is CASSLGYTEAFF.